This TCR beta chain was captured by sequencing in a study of blood T cells in healthy people across ages. Study as a whole: Roughly one uniquely barcoded beta molecule per two T cells was captured.

Then a second PCR, running about 7 to 11 cycles, was carried out with a sample-barcoded 5' primer and a J-beta primer mix. Using its own MiXCR run on the 5' RACE reads, TCRdb lists one record per CDR3 protein. This repertoire shows hundreds of thousands of distinct CDR3 sequences, 56% found once; its top ten account for roughly 25%. A note on this clonotype: Its matching antigen is unknown.

The CDR3 is made up of 14 amino acids. Trimming stripped 1 base from V and 0 bases from J, with 6 bases between. The germline V gene encodes CDR1 SGHTA and CDR2 FQGNSA. Notes on the study in general: Whereas aged donors had fewer naive CD4+ cells, long-lived donors had more of them and higher diversity. Estimated diversity, derived from one million T cells, was regarded as an underestimate.

The chain combines TRBV7-2 with TRBJ1-1; D is uncertain. The clonotype originates from a man aged 40-50 years in good health. The sample consisted of blood. This CDR3 reads CASSLVVVNTEAFF. The CDR3 DNA follows: TGTGCCAGCAGCTTAGTTGTTGTGAACACTGAAGCTTTCTTT.